This T cell receptor (beta chain) was captured by sequencing in a study of cytomegalovirus exposure and HLA in healthy donors. CDR1 LNHNV and CDR2 YYDKDF come from the germline V gene (reference sequence). The CDR3 totals 16 residues. Trimming pared 1 base from V and 2 bases from J, leaving 11 bases between. The PCR employed 60 Vbeta primers together with 13 Jbeta primers. Some clones are missing from TCRdb's copy, which holds only in-frame ones; the method was immunoSEQ multiplex PCR. Of some 50,000 clones detected, about two thirds appear once; the ten largest clones hold 20% to 25%. In the case of this clone: Its matching antigen is unknown.

Study outcomes and limitations: In vitro assays verified that three CMV-associated chains recognized CMV antigens specifically. For most TCR beta V segments, an earlier analysis put the productive rate at about 87% or about 30% of the time.

The chain recombines TRBV15 with TRBJ2-2; D unclear. What was sequenced was PBMCs. This TCR came from a woman between 45 and 60 years old in good health and CMV-seropositive. The CDR3 DNA reads TGTGCCACCAGCAGAGGGTCCCCACTAAACACCGGGGAGCTGTTTTTT. This encodes CATSRGSPLNTGELFF.